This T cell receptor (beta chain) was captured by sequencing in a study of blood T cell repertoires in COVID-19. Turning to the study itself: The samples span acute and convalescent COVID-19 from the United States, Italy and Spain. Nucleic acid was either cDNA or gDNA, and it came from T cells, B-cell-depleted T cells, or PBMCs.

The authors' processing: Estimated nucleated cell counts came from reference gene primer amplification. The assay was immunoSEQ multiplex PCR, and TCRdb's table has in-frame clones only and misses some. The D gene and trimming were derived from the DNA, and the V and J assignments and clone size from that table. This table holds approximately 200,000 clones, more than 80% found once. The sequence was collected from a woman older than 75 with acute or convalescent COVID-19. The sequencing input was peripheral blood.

CDR3 in DNA: TGTGCCAGCAGTAACAGGGGGGGAACTAATGAAAAACTGTTTTTT. Translated, it gives CASSNRGGTNEKLFF. The rearrangement joins TRBV28 to TRBJ1-4; 8 positions match TRBD1. CDR3 length: 15 amino acids. Losses at the gene ends were 5 bases for V and 1 base for J; bases not matched to a gene: 3. Per the germline V gene, CDR1 is MDHEN and CDR2 is SYDVKM.